Following are 6 T cell receptor beta chains from one sample sequenced in a study of blood T cell repertoires in COVID-19. The protocol was immunoSEQ multiplex PCR, while the TCRdb copy is restricted to in-frame clones and leaves out a portion. The data show some 150,000 clones, with around four fifths seen just once and less than 4% held by the top ten. Sequences were obtained from PBMCs or T cells enriched from blood (not recorded which). Receptor source: a woman aged 50 to 60 in a cohort exposed to, infected with or recovered from COVID-19 (not recorded which).

This clone was detected many times. The chain has TRBV6-2 or TRBV6-3 and TRBJ1-4, with unresolved D. Trimming stripped 2 bases from V and 8 bases from J, with 15 bases between. The CDR3 has 15 residues. Germline lookup yields CDR1 MNHEY and CDR2 SVGEGT. The CDR3 loop is CASSYEGRGGEKLFF. In DNA form, the CDR3 reads TGTGCCAGCAGTTACGAGGGCCGGGGTGGCGAAAAACTGTTTTTT.

This clone was counted once. This CDR3 reads CASSYSLSLLVNEQYF. The CDR3 DNA is TGTGCCAGCAGTTACTCTTTGTCTCTACTGGTAAACGAGCAGTACTTC. The V call is TRBV6-5, the J call TRBJ2-7, with no clear D. There are 16 residues in the CDR3. The V gene's germline CDR1 is MNHEY and CDR2 SVGAGI. V was cut by 0 bases and J by 5 bases, with 17 bases left in between.

The DNA for the CDR3 is TGTGCCACCAGCAGGAGGACAGGGCTCAACTATGGCTACACCTTC. Protein: CATSRRTGLNYGYTF. This chain joins TRBV15 and TRBJ1-2; 8 nucleotides line up with TRBD1. The V segment lost 3 bases and the J segment 2 bases; nucleotides outside the gene matches: 5. CDR1 is LNHNV, CDR2 YYDKDF, per germline (reference sequence). There are 15 residues in the CDR3.

J is TRBJ1-6 and V is TRBV9; D perhaps matches TRBD1 (6 bases). Germline CDR1 reads SGDLS; CDR2 reads YYNGEE. CDR3 size: 17 residues. Deletions cut 3 bases from V and 0 bases from J, with 13 bases between. The CDR3 sequence: CASSERQANSYNSPLHF. CDR3 DNA sequence: TGTGCCAGCAGCGAGCGACAGGCTAACTCCTATAATTCACCCCTCCACTTT.

The chain employs TRBV19 and TRBJ2-3, with 9 bases matching TRBD2. The J segment lost 4 bases and the V segment lost 8 bases, leaving 7 bases of the junction unmatched. Germline CDR1 is LNHDA and CDR2 is SQIVND (reference sequence). The CDR3 has 14 residues. CDR3 in DNA: TGTGCCAGTGCTGGAGCGGGGGGACCAGATACGCAGTATTTT. Translated: CASAGAGGPDTQYF.

The V call is TRBV5-1, the J call TRBJ2-3; weak D call: TRBD2 (6 bases). The CDR3 sequence is 15 residues long. Germline loops: CDR1 SGHRS, CDR2 YFSETQ. With 5 bases removed from V and 1 base from J, the gap between germline ends came to 14 bases. The CDR3 spells CASSGGRDGTDTQYF. The DNA of the CDR3 is TGCGCCAGCAGTGGGGGGAGAGATGGCACAGATACGCAGTATTTT.